Sequencing of this TCR beta chain was carried out in a study of identical twins (dated by TCRdb to 2016 to 2017). For the wider study: The study deep-sequenced TCR alpha and beta repertoires from monozygotic twins, unrelated adults of various ages and cord blood to test whether fetal clonotypes persist. To rule out contamination, replicate twin experiments were performed at different times with different library preparation protocols.

Every donor in the study was a healthy Caucasian. Three pairs of female monozygotic twins, all aged about 18 to 30 years, were included in the twin cohort. Positive isolation kits from Invitrogen were used to isolate CD4+ and CD8+ T cell populations. This clonotype has at least ten counts. Its antigen has not been determined. Base-call qualities are not available, and no considerably larger clone is one nucleotide away. The CDR3 has 15 amino acids, counting the end cysteine and phenylalanine. The read is trimmed to its CDR3 DNA, 45 bases read in frame from base 1. V ends up 4 bases short and J 3 bases short, with an unmatched junction base count of 9. Sequences LGHNA (CDR1) and YNFKEQ (CDR2) are obtained from the germline V gene. The paper as a whole reports these results and caveats: Compared with coincidental sharing between unrelated individuals, out-of-frame TCR alpha sequences shared between twins showed an excess of sequences with low generation probability. Because the same donors could not be followed over many years, the conclusions relied on cross-sectional statistical analysis. Fewer insertions were carried by abundant cord blood beta clonotypes, a similar but weaker trend appeared in young adult naive repertoires, and no such trend appeared in memory repertoires. Excess twin sharing in beta out-of-frame sequences was weaker because fewer shared sequences lowered the signal-to-noise ratio. Invariant T cells such as MAIT and iNKT could partly confound zero-insertion analyses, though diverse VJ usage argued against this for most clonotypes. In monozygotic twins, out-of-frame TCR alpha sharing was systematically underestimated by recombination models, although the models agreed with sharing between unrelated individuals.

Receptors were amplified or captured by 5' RACE. The sample was run on an Illumina HiSeq 2000. Template switching introduced a universal primer binding site; the final cDNA contained a unique molecular identifier, enabling accurate counting of TCR cDNA molecules. First-strand cDNA for TCR alpha and beta chains was synthesized from specific primers in the conserved constant-segment region. To control for contamination, every cDNA library was double barcoded, receiving both a SMART-Mk sample barcode and Illumina barcodes. TruSeq adapter sequences, together with Illumina sample barcodes, were added in two successive PCR steps. TCR alpha and beta cDNA libraries were sequenced on the Illumina HiSeq platform with custom primers. Regarding the original processing steps: MiGEC was used to process raw reads and extract unique molecular identifiers, and MiXCR was used to find CDR3 positions. For each individual, recombination models were inferred using an EM algorithm with the repgenHMM and IGoR tools. The tcR package in R was used for shared clonotype analysis, with sharing normalized by the product of cloneset sizes. To study raw recombination without the effects of thymic and clonal selection, out-of-frame nonproductive sequences were analyzed. The public sequencing data were trimmed at Q25 with fastp and processed into clonotypes with MiXCR by TCRdb, which kept only in-frame beta chains. Rows matching on CDR3 protein sequence are summarized as one entry with the most common DNA and genes. Clone size and V and J calls follow TCRdb, not the original study. In this sample the table shows some 500,000 distinct CDR3 sequences, approximately 15% of which occur a single time. The top ten constitute approximately 0.98% of the sample.

These records were also assigned to another study, of yellow fever vaccine responses in identical twins. The second paper states: According to the authors, in identical twins the way T cells responded to vaccination appeared partly convergent and partly personalized. In the study, vaccine-responding T cell clones were precisely tracked in identical twins.

The chain is assembled from TRBV4-2 and TRBJ2-7; 7 junctional bases match TRBD2. Sequences were obtained from CD4+ T cells sorted from blood. The receptor was isolated from a woman aged 18-35 years in good health. The CDR3 here reads CASSPGLDPIYEQYF. The sequenced DNA is TGTGCCAGCAGCCCCGGACTAGATCCCATCTACGAGCAGTACTTC.